This entry concerns a single T cell receptor beta chain. This sample was taken from a study of blood T cell repertoires in COVID-19. Study information: There were acute and convalescent COVID-19 samples, and they came from the United States, Italy and Spain. PBMCs, B-cell-depleted T cells, or T cells provided the cDNA or gDNA that made up the material.

Original processing methods: The assay estimated nucleated cells by amplifying reference gene primers. Produced via immunoSEQ multiplex PCR; TCRdb's table is partial and in-frame only. V and J calls and clone size are those listed in that table; D and trimming were worked out from the DNA. The sample lists approximately 97,000 clones; around 85% were seen once. The CDR3 length is 15 residues. Trimming removed 4 bases from V and 10 bases from J; junction bases left unmatched: 9. Germline-derived CDR1 and CDR2 are SGHDT and YYEEEE. The chain combines TRBV5-6 with TRBJ1-4; 11 bases map to TRBD1. The TCR originated in a man older than 75 with acute or convalescent COVID-19. Sequencing input: peripheral blood. The CDR3 coding sequence is TGTGCCAGCAGCACCCCGGGACAGGGGGATGGAAAACTGTTTTTT. Translating gives CASSTPGQGDGKLFF.